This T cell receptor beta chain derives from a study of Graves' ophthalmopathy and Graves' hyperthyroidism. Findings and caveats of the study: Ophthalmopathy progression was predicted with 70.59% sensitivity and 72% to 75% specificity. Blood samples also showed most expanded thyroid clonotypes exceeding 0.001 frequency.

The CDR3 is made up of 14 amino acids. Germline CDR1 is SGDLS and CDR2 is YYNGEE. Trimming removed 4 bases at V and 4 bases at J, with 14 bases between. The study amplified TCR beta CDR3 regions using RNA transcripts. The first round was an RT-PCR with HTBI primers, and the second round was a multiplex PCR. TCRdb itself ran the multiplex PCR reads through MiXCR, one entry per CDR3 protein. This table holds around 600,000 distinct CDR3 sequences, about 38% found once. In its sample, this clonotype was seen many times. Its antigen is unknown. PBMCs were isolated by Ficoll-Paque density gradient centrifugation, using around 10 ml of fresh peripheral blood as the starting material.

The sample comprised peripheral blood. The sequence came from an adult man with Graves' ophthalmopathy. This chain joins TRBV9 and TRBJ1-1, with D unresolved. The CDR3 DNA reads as TGTGCCAGCAGCTCTAGACGGGTTGGCACTGAAGCTTTCTTT. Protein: CASSSRRVGTEAFF.